This is a list of T cell receptor beta chains from one sample in a study of T cell repertoires in cytomegalovirus infection. No cognate antigen is known for these TCRs. TCRdb redid the calling of the reads with MiXCR, one entry per CDR3 protein. The sample lists about 900,000 distinct CDR3 sequences, 30% to 40% occurring once. Sequencing was performed on cultured CD8+ T cells from PBMCs, taken from culture after CMV antigen stimulation. The receptors derive from a human donor in good health (CMV status not recorded). Some clones in this sample may be carry-over from other donors' samples. Each CDR3 is given with its conserved first and last residue. The D gene is left open where the match is weak. Clone size is not always given. Where it is, it says once, few, many or a class for expanded clones.

V gene: TRBV4-1; J gene: TRBJ1-2; D gene: NA; clone size: few; CDR3 DNA: TGCGCCAGCAGCCAAGGGATGGGGGAAGATAACTATGGCTACACCTTC; CDR3 protein: CASSQGMGEDNYGYTF
V gene: TRBV7-4; J gene: TRBJ2-2; D gene: NA; clone size: few; CDR3 DNA: TGTGCCAGCAGCGCGGACATGCGGGGCGGGGAGCTGTTTTTT; CDR3 protein: CASSADMRGGELFF
V gene: TRBV2; J gene: TRBJ2-1; D gene: NA; clone size: NA; CDR3 DNA: TGTGCCAGCTACAGGGACAATGAGCAGTTCTTC; CDR3 protein: CASYRDNEQFF
V gene: TRBV7-9; J gene: TRBJ2-7; D gene: TRBD1; clone size: few; CDR3 DNA: TGTGCCAGCAGCAGCCTGGACAGGGAAAGTGACGAGCAGTACTTC; CDR3 protein: CASSSLDRESDEQYF
V gene: TRBV11-2; J gene: TRBJ2-2; D gene: NA; clone size: NA; CDR3 DNA: TGTGCCAGCAGCCCCCTCTCTTGGCCCACCGGGGAGCTGTTTTTT; CDR3 protein: CASSPLSWPTGELFF
V gene: TRBV29-1; J gene: TRBJ1-2; D gene: NA; clone size: NA; CDR3 DNA: TGCAGCGTTCCAATCTTTTATGGCTACACCTTC; CDR3 protein: CSVPIFYGYTF
V gene: TRBV6-6; J gene: TRBJ2-6; D gene: TRBD1; clone size: NA; CDR3 DNA: TGTGCCAGCAGTTACCCTAGGCCGGGGGACAGGGCTGGGGCTGGGGCCAACGTCCTGACTTTC; CDR3 protein: CASSYPRPGDRAGAGANVLTF
V gene: TRBV27; J gene: TRBJ2-1; D gene: TRBD2; clone size: NA; CDR3 DNA: TGTGCCAGCAGTGGCCCCGGGACTAGCGGGCCTTACAATGAGCAGTTCTTC; CDR3 protein: CASSGPGTSGPYNEQFF
V gene: TRBV6-6; J gene: TRBJ1-1; D gene: NA; clone size: NA; CDR3 DNA: TGTGCCAGCACCACCAACCGGGGAATGAACACTGAAGCTTTCTTT; CDR3 protein: CASTTNRGMNTEAFF
V gene: TRBV12-3/TRBV12-4; J gene: TRBJ2-5; D gene: NA; clone size: few; CDR3 DNA: TGTGCCAGCGGGTCGCAGGGAGAGACCCAGTACTTC; CDR3 protein: CASGSQGETQYF
V gene: TRBV19; J gene: TRBJ1-2; D gene: TRBD1; clone size: NA; CDR3 DNA: TGTGCCAGTAACCCCGGGACAGGGGTTTATGGCTACACCTTC; CDR3 protein: CASNPGTGVYGYTF
V gene: TRBV2; J gene: TRBJ2-7; D gene: TRBD2; clone size: NA; CDR3 DNA: TGTGCCAGCCCGGCGGGAGAGGGGTCCTACGAGCAGTACTTC; CDR3 protein: CASPAGEGSYEQYF
V gene: TRBV12-3/TRBV12-4; J gene: TRBJ2-5; D gene: NA; clone size: few; CDR3 DNA: TGTGCCAGCAGTAATCAGGGGCGTGAAGAGACCCAGTACTTC; CDR3 protein: CASSNQGREETQYF
V gene: TRBV7-9; J gene: TRBJ2-3; D gene: NA; clone size: NA; CDR3 DNA: TGTGCCAGCATCGAAAACGGGGCCGCCTCCACAGATACGCAGTATTTT; CDR3 protein: CASIENGAASTDTQYF
V gene: TRBV24-1; J gene: TRBJ1-1; D gene: NA; clone size: NA; CDR3 DNA: TGTGCCACCAGTGATTTAGGCAGCACTGAAGCTTTCTTT; CDR3 protein: CATSDLGSTEAFF
V gene: TRBV12-3/TRBV12-4; J gene: TRBJ1-4; D gene: NA; clone size: NA; CDR3 DNA: TGTGCCAGCAGTTTATGCACAGGGCCCTCTATATTGGTTGGAAAACTGTTTTTT; CDR3 protein: CASSLCTGPSILVGKLFF
V gene: TRBV4-1; J gene: TRBJ1-1; D gene: TRBD1; clone size: NA; CDR3 DNA: TGCGCCAGCAGCCAACTCGGGACAGGGGGCGTGGGCACTGAAGCTTTCTTT; CDR3 protein: CASSQLGTGGVGTEAFF
V gene: TRBV6-2/TRBV6-3; J gene: TRBJ1-1; D gene: TRBD1; clone size: NA; CDR3 DNA: TGTGCCAGCACCCACCCGGGACAGGGGGCTCCTGAAGCTTTCTTT; CDR3 protein: CASTHPGQGAPEAFF
V gene: TRBV12-3/TRBV12-4; J gene: TRBJ2-1; D gene: NA; clone size: many; CDR3 DNA: TGTGCCAGCAGGGTTAGAAATCAAAATGAGCAGTTCTTC; CDR3 protein: CASRVRNQNEQFF
V gene: TRBV7-8; J gene: TRBJ1-2; D gene: NA; clone size: many; CDR3 DNA: TGTGCCAGCAGCTTAGTTGTACTAACCTTGAACTATGGCTACACCTTC; CDR3 protein: CASSLVVLTLNYGYTF
V gene: TRBV7-3; J gene: TRBJ2-1; D gene: TRBD2; clone size: many; CDR3 DNA: TGTGCCAGCAGCCCCTTCGCGGGGGTAAATGAGCAGTTCTTC; CDR3 protein: CASSPFAGVNEQFF
V gene: TRBV12-3/TRBV12-4; J gene: TRBJ2-3; D gene: NA; clone size: many; CDR3 DNA: TGTGCCAGCAGTTTAAGTTGGCAGAAAGGAAGAGGGGTAATTGGCTCAACAGATACGCAGTATTTT; CDR3 protein: CASSLSWQKGRGVIGSTDTQYF
V gene: TRBV7-2; J gene: TRBJ1-2; D gene: NA; clone size: NA; CDR3 DNA: TGTGCCAGCAGCCCCCTGGCAGACTCTATGGGCTACACCTTC; CDR3 protein: CASSPLADSMGYTF
V gene: TRBV7-9; J gene: TRBJ2-1; D gene: TRBD2; clone size: NA; CDR3 DNA: TGTGCCAGCAGCTTAGGGACTCGCGGGGGGGAGAGTGAGCAGTTCTTC; CDR3 protein: CASSLGTRGGESEQFF
V gene: TRBV29-1; J gene: TRBJ1-2; D gene: TRBD1; clone size: NA; CDR3 DNA: TGCAGCGTTGAGTCCCTAACGGACAGGGGACGCGGCTACACCTTC; CDR3 protein: CSVESLTDRGRGYTF
V gene: TRBV15; J gene: TRBJ2-3; D gene: TRBD2; clone size: NA; CDR3 DNA: TGTGCCACCAGCAGAGATCGGGGGCGGGGGGGAGGAGATACGCAGTATTTT; CDR3 protein: CATSRDRGRGGGDTQYF
V gene: TRBV6-2/TRBV6-3; J gene: TRBJ2-1; D gene: NA; clone size: few; CDR3 DNA: TGTGCCAGCAGTTACAATGGGGGGAGCTCCTACAATGAGCAGTTCTTC; CDR3 protein: CASSYNGGSSYNEQFF
V gene: TRBV6-6; J gene: TRBJ1-3; D gene: TRBD1; clone size: NA; CDR3 DNA: TGTGCCAGCAGTGAACTCGGGACAGTGTTGGATTCCTCTGGAAACACCATATATTTT; CDR3 protein: CASSELGTVLDSSGNTIYF
V gene: TRBV6-6; J gene: TRBJ2-5; D gene: TRBD1; clone size: NA; CDR3 DNA: TGTGCCAGCACGGGACAGCAAGAGACCCAGTACTTC; CDR3 protein: CASTGQQETQYF
V gene: TRBV27; J gene: TRBJ1-5; D gene: NA; clone size: NA; CDR3 DNA: TGTGCCAGCAGTTTTCCGACAGCAGGTCAGCCCCAGCATTTT; CDR3 protein: CASSFPTAGQPQHF
V gene: TRBV7-2; J gene: TRBJ1-2; D gene: NA; clone size: NA; CDR3 DNA: TGTGCCAGCAGCTTAGTTTCTAGTCAAAACTATGGCTACACCTTC; CDR3 protein: CASSLVSSQNYGYTF
V gene: TRBV12-3/TRBV12-4; J gene: TRBJ1-5; D gene: TRBD1; clone size: many; CDR3 DNA: TGTGCCAGCAGAACCGGGACAGACAATCAGCCCCAGCATTTT; CDR3 protein: CASRTGTDNQPQHF
V gene: TRBV7-2; J gene: TRBJ2-4; D gene: NA; clone size: many; CDR3 DNA: TGTGCCAGCAGCTTAGACCCGGGTAGCGACATTCAGTACTTC; CDR3 protein: CASSLDPGSDIQYF
V gene: TRBV7-6; J gene: TRBJ2-1; D gene: TRBD1; clone size: many; CDR3 DNA: TGTGCCAGCAGCTTCGAGGGGGCCCTACTCAATGAGCAGTTCTTC; CDR3 protein: CASSFEGALLNEQFF
V gene: TRBV7-8; J gene: TRBJ1-1; D gene: NA; clone size: many; CDR3 DNA: TGTGCCAGCATAGGGACTCCGGATCCAAACACTGAAGCTTTCTTT; CDR3 protein: CASIGTPDPNTEAFF
V gene: TRBV7-6; J gene: TRBJ2-3; D gene: TRBD1; clone size: many; CDR3 DNA: TGTGCCAGCAGCTTCAAAGCCCACAGGGGAACAGATACGCAGTATTTT; CDR3 protein: CASSFKAHRGTDTQYF
V gene: TRBV19; J gene: TRBJ1-6; D gene: NA; clone size: few; CDR3 DNA: TGTGCCAGTACCCTCGGGCGGTCCATCCACTTT; CDR3 protein: CASTLGRSIHF
V gene: TRBV5-6; J gene: TRBJ1-1; D gene: NA; clone size: NA; CDR3 DNA: TGTGCCAGCAGCTTGGCCGTGACGGGCATATTTGAACCTGATGCTTTCTTT; CDR3 protein: CASSLAVTGIFEPDAFF
V gene: TRBV11-2; J gene: TRBJ1-5; D gene: NA; clone size: few; CDR3 DNA: TGTGCCAGCAGCCCCTATCACCGGGCAAAATATAGCAATCAGCCCCAGCATTTT; CDR3 protein: CASSPYHRAKYSNQPQHF
V gene: TRBV7-2; J gene: TRBJ1-1; D gene: NA; clone size: many; CDR3 DNA: TGTGCCAGCAGCTTTTGGCAGGGAGTGCCGAACACTGAAGCTTTCTTT; CDR3 protein: CASSFWQGVPNTEAFF
V gene: TRBV5-4; J gene: TRBJ1-6; D gene: NA; clone size: NA; CDR3 DNA: TGTGCCAGCAGCGGAGGGGGAGCCAGCTCCTATAATTCACCCCTCCACTTT; CDR3 protein: CASSGGGASSYNSPLHF
V gene: TRBV7-9; J gene: TRBJ2-2; D gene: NA; clone size: NA; CDR3 DNA: TGTGCCAGCAGCTCGGGACGGCGCTCTGGGGCCGGGGAGCTGTTTTTT; CDR3 protein: CASSSGRRSGAGELFF